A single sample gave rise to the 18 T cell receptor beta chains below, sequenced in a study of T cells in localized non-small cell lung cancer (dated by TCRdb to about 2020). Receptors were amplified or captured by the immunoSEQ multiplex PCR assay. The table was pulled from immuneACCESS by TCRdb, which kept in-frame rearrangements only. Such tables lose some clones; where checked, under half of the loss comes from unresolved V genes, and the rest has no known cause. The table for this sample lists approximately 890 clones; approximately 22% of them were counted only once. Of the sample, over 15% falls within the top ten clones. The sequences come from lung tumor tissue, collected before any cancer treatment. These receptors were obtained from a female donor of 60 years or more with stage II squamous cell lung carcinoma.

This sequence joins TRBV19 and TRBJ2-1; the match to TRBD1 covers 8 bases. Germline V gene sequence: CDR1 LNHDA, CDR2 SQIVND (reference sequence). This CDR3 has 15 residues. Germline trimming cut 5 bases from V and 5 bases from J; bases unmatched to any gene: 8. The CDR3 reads CASSSGGTGHNEQFF. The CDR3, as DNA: TGTGCCAGTAGTTCAGGCGGGACAGGTCACAATGAGCAGTTCTTC.

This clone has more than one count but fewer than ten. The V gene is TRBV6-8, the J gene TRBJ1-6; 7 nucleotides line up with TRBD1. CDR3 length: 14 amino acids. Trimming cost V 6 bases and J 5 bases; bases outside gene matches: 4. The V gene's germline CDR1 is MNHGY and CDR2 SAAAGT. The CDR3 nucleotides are TGTGCCAGCAGCGAGGACAGGAATAATTCACCCCTCCACTTT. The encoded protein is CASSEDRNNSPLHF.

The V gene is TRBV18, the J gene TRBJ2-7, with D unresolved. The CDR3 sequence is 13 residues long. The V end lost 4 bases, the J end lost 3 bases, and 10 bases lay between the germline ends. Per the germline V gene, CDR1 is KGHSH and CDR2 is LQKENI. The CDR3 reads CASSQGHNYEQYF. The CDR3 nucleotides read TGTGCCAGCTCACAAGGGCACAACTACGAGCAGTACTTC.

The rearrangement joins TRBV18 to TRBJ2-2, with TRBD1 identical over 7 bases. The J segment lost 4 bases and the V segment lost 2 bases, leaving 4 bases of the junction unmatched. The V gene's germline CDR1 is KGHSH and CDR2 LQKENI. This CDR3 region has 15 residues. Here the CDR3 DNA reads TGTGCCAGCTCACCAGACAGGGCCGGCACCGGGGAGCTGTTTTTT. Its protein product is CASSPDRAGTGELFF.

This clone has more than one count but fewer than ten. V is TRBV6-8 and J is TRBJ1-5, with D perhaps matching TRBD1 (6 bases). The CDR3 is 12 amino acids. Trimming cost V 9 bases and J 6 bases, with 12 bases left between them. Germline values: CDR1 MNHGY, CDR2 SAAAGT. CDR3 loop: CASTGSLQPQHF. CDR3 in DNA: TGTGCCAGTACAGGGTCGCTTCAGCCCCAGCATTTT.

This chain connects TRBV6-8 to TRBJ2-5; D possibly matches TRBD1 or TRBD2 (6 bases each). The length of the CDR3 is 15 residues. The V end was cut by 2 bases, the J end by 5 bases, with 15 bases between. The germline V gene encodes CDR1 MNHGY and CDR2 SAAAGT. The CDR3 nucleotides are TGTGCCAGCAGTTACCCTCCCCGGGGGCGGGAGACCCAGTACTTC. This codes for CASSYPPRGRETQYF.

The CDR3 nucleotides read TGTGCCAGCAGCCAAGTTCTACAGCGGGGGGGCCGTGAGCAGTTCTTC. Translated: CASSQVLQRGGREQFF. This chain joins TRBV11-3 and TRBJ2-1, with TRBD2 identical over 10 bases. The CDR3 sequence is 16 residues long. With 5 bases clipped from V and 9 bases from J, the junction kept 13 bases outside the gene matches. Germline V lookup: CDR1 SGHNT, CDR2 YENEEA.

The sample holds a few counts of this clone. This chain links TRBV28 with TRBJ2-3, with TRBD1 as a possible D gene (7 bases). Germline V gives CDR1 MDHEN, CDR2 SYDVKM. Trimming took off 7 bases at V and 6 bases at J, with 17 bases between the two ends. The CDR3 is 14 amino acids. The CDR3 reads CASTDLEGADTQYF. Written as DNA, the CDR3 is TGTGCCAGCACCGACCTGGAGGGGGCCGATACGCAGTATTTT.

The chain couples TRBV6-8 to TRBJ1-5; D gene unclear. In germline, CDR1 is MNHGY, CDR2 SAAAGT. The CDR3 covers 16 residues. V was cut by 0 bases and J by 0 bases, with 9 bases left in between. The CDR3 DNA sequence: TGTGCCAGCAGTTACTCGAAGGGTTATAGCAATCAGCCCCAGCATTTT. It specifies CASSYSKGYSNQPQHF.

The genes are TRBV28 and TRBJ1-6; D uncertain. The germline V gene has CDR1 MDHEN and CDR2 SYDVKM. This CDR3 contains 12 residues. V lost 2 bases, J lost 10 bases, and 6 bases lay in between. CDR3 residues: CASSLETSPLHF. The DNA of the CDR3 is TGTGCCAGCAGTTTAGAAACCTCACCCCTCCACTTT.

The CDR3 DNA follows: TGTGCCAGCAGCCCTAGCGCCGGGGCCTACAATGAGCAGTTCTTC. The encoded protein is CASSPSAGAYNEQFF. This rearrangement joins TRBV11-3 to TRBJ2-1, with D possibly TRBD2 on 6 matching bases. CDR1 is SGHNT and CDR2 is YENEEA in the germline V gene. The CDR3 length is 15 residues. V was cut by 5 bases and J by 2 bases, with 13 bases left in between.

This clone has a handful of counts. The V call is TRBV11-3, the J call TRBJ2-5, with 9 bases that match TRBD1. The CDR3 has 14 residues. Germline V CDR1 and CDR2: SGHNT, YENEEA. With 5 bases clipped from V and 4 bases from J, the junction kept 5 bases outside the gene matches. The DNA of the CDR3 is TGTGCCAGCAGCACCGGGACAGGGTTAGAGACCCAGTACTTC. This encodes CASSTGTGLETQYF.

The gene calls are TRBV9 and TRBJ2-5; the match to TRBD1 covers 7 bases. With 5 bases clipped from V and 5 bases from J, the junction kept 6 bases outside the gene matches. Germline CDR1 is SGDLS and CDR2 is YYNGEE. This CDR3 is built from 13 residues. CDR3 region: CASRPNRGETQYF. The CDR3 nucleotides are TGTGCCAGCAGACCCAACAGGGGCGAGACCCAGTACTTC.

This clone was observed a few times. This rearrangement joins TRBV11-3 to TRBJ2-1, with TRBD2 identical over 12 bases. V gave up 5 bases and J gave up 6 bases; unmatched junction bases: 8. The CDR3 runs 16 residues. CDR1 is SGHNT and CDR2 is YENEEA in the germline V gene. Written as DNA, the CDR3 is TGTGCCAGCAGCGGGCGCGGGGGACTAGCGGGCAATGAGCAGTTCTTC. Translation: CASSGRGGLAGNEQFF.

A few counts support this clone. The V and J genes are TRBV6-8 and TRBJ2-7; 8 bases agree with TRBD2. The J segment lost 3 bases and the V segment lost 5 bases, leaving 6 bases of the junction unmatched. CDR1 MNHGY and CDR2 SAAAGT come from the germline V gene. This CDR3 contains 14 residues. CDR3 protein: CASSTSGGGYEQYF. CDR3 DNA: TGTGCCAGCAGTACCTCCGGGGGGGGCTACGAGCAGTACTTC.

The DNA for the CDR3 is TGTGCCAGTAGCTTAGACTCAGGATCCCCTGGAAACACCATATATTTT. It specifies CASSLDSGSPGNTIYF. V gene TRBV19 combines with J gene TRBJ1-3; D is uncertain. V was shortened by 6 bases and J by 2 bases, with 17 bases between the two germline ends. CDR3 length: 16 residues. The V gene's germline CDR1 is LNHDA and CDR2 SQIVND (reference sequence).

This CDR3 is CASSFNRQGGEQFF. The CDR3 nucleotides read TGTGCCAGTAGTTTTAATCGACAGGGCGGTGAGCAGTTCTTC. This chain uses TRBV19 with TRBJ2-1; 7 bases map to TRBD1. The length of the CDR3 is 14 residues. Trimming at V came to 5 bases and at J to 9 bases, leaving 10 bases not matched to a gene. Germline CDR1 and CDR2: LNHDA and SQIVND (reference sequence).

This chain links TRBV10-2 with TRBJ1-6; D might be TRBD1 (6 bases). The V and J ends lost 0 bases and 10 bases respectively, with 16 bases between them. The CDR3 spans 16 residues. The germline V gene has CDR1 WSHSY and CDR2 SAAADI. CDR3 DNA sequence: TGCGCCAGCAGTGAGTCGAACAGGGACGTGGGCTCACCCCTCCACTTT. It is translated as CASSESNRDVGSPLHF.